This T cell receptor beta chain appears in the sequencing data of a study of blood T cell repertoires in COVID-19. Authors' processing steps: Nucleated cell counts were estimated from reference gene primer amplification. Method: immunoSEQ multiplex PCR; TCRdb's copy keeps in-frame clones and lacks some. That table is the source of V, J and clone size, and D and trimming were worked out from the DNA. The sample holds 400,000 or so clones, 88% seen once. Between the trimmed V and J ends, which lost 1 base and 0 bases, there was a span of 13 bases. The CDR3 is 17 residues long. Germline V CDR1 and CDR2: MNHNS, SASEGT.

The sequencing sample was made of PBMCs or T cells enriched from blood (not recorded which). V gene TRBV6-1 combines with J gene TRBJ1-3, with no clear D. This sequence originates from a woman aged 40 to 49 with acute COVID-19. This CDR3 reads CASSEGLATSSGNTIYF. Here the CDR3 DNA reads TGTGCCAGCAGTGAAGGGTTAGCTACGAGCTCTGGAAACACCATATATTTT.